This TCR beta chain was recovered during a study of CD8 T cells in Susac syndrome. V lost 5 bases and J 2 bases, leaving 7 bases between the germline ends. The V gene's germline CDR1 is GTSNPN and CDR2 SVGIG (reference sequence). This CDR3 contains 13 residues. With random hexamers, reverse transcription was performed on 0.5 to 1 ug of RNA. MiXCR, applied by TCRdb to the immunoSEQ multiplex PCR reads, yields one record per CDR3 protein. The table includes under 350,000 distinct CDR3 sequences, approximately 90% detected once. Sequencing was performed on CD4+ T cells from PBMCs. The chain is built from TRBV30 and TRBJ2-6; D gene ambiguous. The origin of this receptor is a human donor with multiple sclerosis. The CDR3 DNA reads TGTGCCTGGGGGATTGCTGGGGCCAACGTCCTGACTTTC. Amino acid sequence: CAWGIAGANVLTF.